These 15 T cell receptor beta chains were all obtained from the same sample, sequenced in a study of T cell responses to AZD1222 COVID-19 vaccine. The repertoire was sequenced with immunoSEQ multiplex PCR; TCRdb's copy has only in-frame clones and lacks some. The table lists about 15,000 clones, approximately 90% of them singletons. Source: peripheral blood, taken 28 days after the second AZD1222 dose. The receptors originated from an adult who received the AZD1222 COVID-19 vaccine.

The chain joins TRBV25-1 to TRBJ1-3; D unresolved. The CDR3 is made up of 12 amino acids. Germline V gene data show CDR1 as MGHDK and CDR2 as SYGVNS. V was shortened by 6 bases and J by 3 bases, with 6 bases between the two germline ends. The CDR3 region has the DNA TGTGCCAGCAGGGAAGGTGGAAACACCATATATTTT. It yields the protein CASREGGNTIYF.

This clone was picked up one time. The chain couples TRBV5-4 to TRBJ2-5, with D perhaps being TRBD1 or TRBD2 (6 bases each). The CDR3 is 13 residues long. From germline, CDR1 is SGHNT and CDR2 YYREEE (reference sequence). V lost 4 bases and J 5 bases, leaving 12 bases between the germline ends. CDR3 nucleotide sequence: TGTGCCAGCAGCATGACAGGAGGGGAGACCCAGTACTTC. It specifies CASSMTGGETQYF.

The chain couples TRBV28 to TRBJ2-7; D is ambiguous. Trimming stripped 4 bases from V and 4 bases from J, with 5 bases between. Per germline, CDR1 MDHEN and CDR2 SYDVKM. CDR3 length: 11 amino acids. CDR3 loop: CASSSEYEQYF. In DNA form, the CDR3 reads TGTGCCAGCAGTTCAGAATACGAGCAGTACTTC.

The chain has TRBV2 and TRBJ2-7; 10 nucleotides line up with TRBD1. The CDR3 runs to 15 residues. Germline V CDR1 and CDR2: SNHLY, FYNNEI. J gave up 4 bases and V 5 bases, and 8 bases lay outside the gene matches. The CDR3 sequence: CASSLQGQGRYEQYF. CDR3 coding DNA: TGTGCCAGCAGTCTCCAGGGACAGGGGAGGTACGAGCAGTACTTC.

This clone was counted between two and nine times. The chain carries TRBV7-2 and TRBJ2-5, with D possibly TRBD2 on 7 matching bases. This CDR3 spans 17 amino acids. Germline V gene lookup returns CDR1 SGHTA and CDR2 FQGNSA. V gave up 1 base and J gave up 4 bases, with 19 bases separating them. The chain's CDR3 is CASSLEGPGGGRETQYF. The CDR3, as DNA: TGTGCCAGCAGCTTAGAAGGCCCGGGGGGCGGGCGAGAGACCCAGTACTTC.

The DNA of the CDR3 is TGTGCCAGCATCTACAAGGAGGGATCGGGCTACACCTTC. It is translated as CASIYKEGSGYTF. The V and J genes are TRBV6-5 and TRBJ1-2, with no clear D. Trimming left V 7 bases short and J 8 bases short, with 17 bases between. Looked up from germline, CDR1 is MNHEY and CDR2 is SVGAGI. This CDR3 spans 13 amino acids.

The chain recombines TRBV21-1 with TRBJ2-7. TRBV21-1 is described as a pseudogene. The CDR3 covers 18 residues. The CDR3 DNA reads TGTGCCAGCAGCAAAGGGCTCGGGGTAGCAGGGATTGGTGGGAAGCAGTACTTC. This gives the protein CASSKGLGVAGIGGKQYF.

CDR3 region: CASSPSRGRSTDTQYF. DNA for the CDR3: TGTGCCAGCAGCCCTAGTAGGGGAAGGAGCACAGATACGCAGTATTTT. The J gene is TRBJ2-3, the V gene TRBV7-8; a weak D match, TRBD1 (5 bases). Trimming shortened V by 5 bases and J by 0 bases, and 15 bases separated the two germline ends. From germline, CDR1 is SGHVS and CDR2 FQNEAQ. This CDR3 is 16 amino acids long.

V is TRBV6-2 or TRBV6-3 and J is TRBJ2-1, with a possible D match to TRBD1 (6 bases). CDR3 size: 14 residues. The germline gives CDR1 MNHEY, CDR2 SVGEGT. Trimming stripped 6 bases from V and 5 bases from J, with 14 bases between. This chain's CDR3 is CASSNRDFHNEQFF. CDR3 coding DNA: TGTGCCAGCAGCAACAGGGATTTTCACAATGAGCAGTTCTTC.

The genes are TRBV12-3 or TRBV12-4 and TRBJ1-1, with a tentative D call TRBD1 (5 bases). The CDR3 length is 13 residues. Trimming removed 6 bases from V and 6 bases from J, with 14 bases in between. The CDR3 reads CASSRSGGAEAFF. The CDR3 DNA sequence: TGTGCCAGCAGCCGCTCGGGAGGGGCTGAAGCTTTCTTT.

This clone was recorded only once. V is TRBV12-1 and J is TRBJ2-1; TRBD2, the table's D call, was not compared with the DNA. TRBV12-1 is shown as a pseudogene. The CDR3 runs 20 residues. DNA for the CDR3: TGTGCCAGCAGGGTACTCGGGACTACTCCACCTAGGGGGGCCTACAATGAGCAGTTCTTC. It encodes CASRVLGTTPPRGAYNEQFF.

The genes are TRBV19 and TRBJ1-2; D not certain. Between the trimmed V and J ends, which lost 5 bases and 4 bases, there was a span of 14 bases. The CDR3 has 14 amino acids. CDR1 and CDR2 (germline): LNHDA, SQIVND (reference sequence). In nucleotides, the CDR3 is TGTGCCAGTAGTGGCGGCAGGCAGCGCTATGGCTACACCTTC. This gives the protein CASSGGRQRYGYTF.

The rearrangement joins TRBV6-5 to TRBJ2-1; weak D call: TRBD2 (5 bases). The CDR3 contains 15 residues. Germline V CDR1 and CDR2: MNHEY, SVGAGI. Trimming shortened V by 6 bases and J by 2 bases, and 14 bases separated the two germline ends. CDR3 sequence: CASRPAGGPYNEQFF. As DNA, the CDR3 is TGTGCCAGCAGACCTGCCGGAGGACCCTACAATGAGCAGTTCTTC.

CDR3 coding DNA: TGTGCCAGCAGCCAATCCCTCGGGGACCCCACTGAAGCTTTCTTT. Translation gives CASSQSLGDPTEAFF. This chain joins TRBV4-2 and TRBJ1-1; D is possibly TRBD1 (5 bases). Germline CDR1 and CDR2: LGHNA and YNFKEQ. The CDR3 is 15 amino acids. V lost 2 bases and J 4 bases, leaving 14 bases between the germline ends.

CDR3 in amino acids: CASSQNRGGQPQHF. The DNA of the CDR3 is TGTGCCAGCAGCCAGAACAGGGGAGGTCAGCCCCAGCATTTT. The chain employs TRBV3-1 (or the pseudogene TRBV3-2) and TRBJ1-5; TRBD1 aligns across 7 bases. Germline CDR1 and CDR2: LGHDT and YNNKEL (reference sequence). The CDR3 spans 14 residues. With 3 bases clipped from V and 6 bases from J, the junction kept 5 bases outside the gene matches.